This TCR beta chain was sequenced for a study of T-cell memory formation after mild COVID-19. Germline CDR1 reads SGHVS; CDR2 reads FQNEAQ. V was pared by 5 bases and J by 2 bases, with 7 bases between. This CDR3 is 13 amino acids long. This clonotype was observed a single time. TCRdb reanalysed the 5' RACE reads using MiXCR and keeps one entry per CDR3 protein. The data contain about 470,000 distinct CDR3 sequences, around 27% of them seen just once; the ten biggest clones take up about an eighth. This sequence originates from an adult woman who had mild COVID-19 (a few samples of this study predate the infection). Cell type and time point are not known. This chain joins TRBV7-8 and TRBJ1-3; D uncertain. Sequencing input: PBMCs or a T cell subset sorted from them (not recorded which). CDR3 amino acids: CASSRHPGNTIYF. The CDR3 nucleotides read TGTGCCAGCAGCCGACACCCTGGAAACACCATATATTTT.